This T cell receptor (beta chain) is drawn from a study of shared clonotypes between healthy human individuals. About this clone: Its cognate antigen is unknown.

CD4+ cell separation produced CD45RA+ naive and CD45RA-negative memory subsets. Libraries were prepared by immunoSEQ multiplex PCR; TCRdb keeps only in-frame clonotypes and omits some of them. The sample has 950,000 to 1,300,000 clones, around 74% seen once. This CDR3 is built from 16 residues. The junction had 6 bases not matched to a gene; V was cut back by 4 bases and J by 2 bases. Germline assignment: CDR1 SEHNR and CDR2 FQNEAQ (reference sequence). Study-wide points: A reduction in generation probabilities was seen for non-shared clonotypes relative to those shared by all four donors.

The material sequenced was memory CD4+ T cells sorted from blood. Subset reported: CD45RA-negative fraction. The rearrangement uses TRBV7-9 and TRBJ2-7; 12 nucleotides line up with TRBD1. This TCR came from a man aged 18 to 30 in good health. The CDR3 coding sequence is TGTGCCAGCAGCTCGGGACAGGGGGCCACCCCCTACGAGCAGTACTTC. Translating gives CASSSGQGATPYEQYF.